Below, 3 T cell receptor beta chains from the same sample are listed, as sequenced in a study of T cell responses to AZD1222 COVID-19 vaccine. Libraries were prepared by immunoSEQ multiplex PCR; TCRdb keeps only in-frame clonotypes and omits some of them. The data show 65,000 to 95,000 clones, approximately 85% seen once. Sequencing was performed on peripheral blood, taken 28 days after the second AZD1222 dose. Receptors originate from an adult who received the AZD1222 COVID-19 vaccine.

The chain recombines TRBV6-4 with TRBJ2-2; the match to TRBD1 covers 7 bases. Germline V gene sequence: CDR1 MRHNA, CDR2 SNTAGT. Trimming removed 4 bases from V and 4 bases from J; junction bases left unmatched: 6. This CDR3 is built from 15 residues. In DNA, the CDR3 is TGTGCCAGCAGTGCCGCCGCAGGGGGCACCGGGGAGCTGTTTTTT. Amino acids: CASSAAAGGTGELFF.

The chain joins TRBV19 to TRBJ1-5; D uncertain. V lost 3 bases, J lost 6 bases, and 15 bases lay in between. Germline V gene data show CDR1 as LNHDA and CDR2 as SQIVND (reference sequence). The CDR3 has 15 residues. The CDR3 spells CASSIGGMAAQPQHF. CDR3 nucleotide sequence: TGTGCCAGTAGTATTGGAGGAATGGCGGCTCAGCCCCAGCATTTT.

J is TRBJ1-1 and V is TRBV24-1; maybe TRBD1 (5 bases). V was pared by 5 bases and J by 3 bases, with 12 bases between. Germline CDR1 KGHDR, CDR2 SFDVKD. This CDR3 spans 14 amino acids. The CDR3 DNA follows: TGTGCCACCAGTGTAGGGGACGTATACACTGAAGCTTTCTTT. This translates into CATSVGDVYTEAFF.